This TCR beta chain was recorded in a study of PD-L1 blockade in urothelial cancer. Across the whole study: Earlier, patients had received 0 to 3 chemotherapy regimens. Blood analysis occurred 3 weeks (second dose) and 6 weeks after treatment start.

V lost 5 bases and J 0 bases, leaving 9 bases between the germline ends. The germline V gene encodes CDR1 MNHEY and CDR2 SMNVEV (reference sequence). This CDR3 has 14 amino acids. Synthetic TCR analog templates were spiked into each PCR. TCRdb's table, derived via immunoSEQ multiplex PCR, lists solely in-frame clones and lacks some. This table has about 63,000 clones, around 81% appearing once. As for time point: pretreatment peripheral blood. Urothelial carcinoma affected the patients, and it was locally advanced or metastatic. The rearrangement uses TRBV27 and TRBJ2-3; D call uncertain. This clonotype was sampled from a man between 65 and 85 years old with urothelial cancer. The source material was PBMCs, sampled around atezolizumab (anti-PD-L1) treatment. CDR3 DNA: TGTGCCAGCAGTATCTCGCGTAGCACAGATACGCAGTATTTT. This codes for CASSISRSTDTQYF.